The subject of this entry is one T cell receptor (beta chain). What it recognizes is unknown. The entry originates in a study of OX40 agonist ivuxolimab in advanced cancers. About the research overall: The study reported partial responses in three patients: one hepatocellular carcinoma, two cutaneous melanoma.

Measured with immunoSEQ multiplex PCR; TCRdb has only the in-frame clones, and not every one. The top ten hold over 4% of the sample, which has about 79,000 clones, about 88% seen once. V gave up 1 base and J gave up 4 bases, with 11 bases separating them. The CDR3 totals 15 residues. The germline V gene has CDR1 KGHSH and CDR2 LQKENI. Study findings and constraints: The CD4+ and CD8+ T cells in the blood had expanded clonally by week 6 at 0.1 to 3.0 mg/kg.

V gene TRBV18 combines with J gene TRBJ2-1, with D maybe TRBD2 (6 bases). The material sequenced was CD4+ or CD8+ T cells sorted from blood, taken in a trial of the OX40 agonist ivuxolimab. The origin of this receptor is an adult with an advanced solid tumor such as melanoma, head and neck, liver or kidney cancer. CDR3 loop: CASSPQRGEYNEQFF. For the CDR3, the DNA is TGTGCCAGCTCACCACAGCGCGGGGAGTACAATGAGCAGTTCTTC.